This passage covers 9 T cell receptor beta chains from one sample sequenced in a study of cytomegalovirus exposure and HLA in healthy donors. Assay: immunoSEQ multiplex PCR; the TCRdb copy retains only in-frame clones and omits some. The sample shows hundreds of thousands of clones, roughly 89% of them seen only once. Sequenced material: PBMCs. Receptor source: a woman aged 18-29 years in good health and CMV-seronegative.

This clone has only one observation. This chain joins TRBV19 and TRBJ1-5; weak D call: TRBD1 (5 bases). Trimming took 2 bases from V and 2 from J, leaving 10 bases between them. Germline CDR1 is LNHDA and CDR2 is SQIVND (reference sequence). This CDR3 has 15 amino acids. Written as DNA, the CDR3 is TGTGCCAGTAGTATATTGGGGGGGGGCAATCAGCCCCAGCATTTT. Its protein is CASSILGGGNQPQHF.

The rearrangement uses TRBV5-1 and TRBJ2-7, with D uncertain. Trimming stripped 4 bases from V and 3 bases from J, with 5 bases between. CDR1 and CDR2 (germline): SGHRS, YFSETQ. This CDR3 has 11 residues. In DNA form, the CDR3 reads TGCGCCAGCAGCCTGTACTACGAGCAGTACTTC. The encoded protein is CASSLYYEQYF.

The chain couples TRBV5-1 to TRBJ2-7, with 11 bases that match TRBD2. The V gene end was trimmed by 4 bases and the J gene end by 2 bases; junction bases not matched to a gene: 11. This CDR3 comprises 17 residues. Germline CDR1 and CDR2: SGHRS and YFSETQ. For the CDR3, the DNA is TGCGCCAGCAGCCGGACTTTTACTAGCGGGAGAACCTACGAGCAGTACTTC. It is translated as CASSRTFTSGRTYEQYF.

The chain couples TRBV27 to TRBJ2-3; TRBD2 matches 9 bases. After removal of 6 bases from V and 3 bases from J, the junction contained 7 bases not matched to a gene. CDR1 and CDR2 (germline): MNHEY, SMNVEV (reference sequence). The CDR3 has 15 amino acids. CDR3 DNA sequence: TGTGCCAGCAGATTCGGGACTAGCCTTACAGATACGCAGTATTTT. It encodes CASRFGTSLTDTQYF.

The chain recombines TRBV28 with TRBJ1-1, with D hard to call. CDR1 and CDR2 from the germline V gene are MDHEN and SYDVKM. Trimming pared 2 bases from V and 6 bases from J, leaving 10 bases between. The CDR3 contains 13 residues. The CDR3 bases are TGTGCCAGCAGTTTAGCGGGGTTTGCTGAAGCTTTCTTT. This codes for CASSLAGFAEAFF. Full variable domain (rest looked up from reference TRBV28 and TRBJ1-1): DVKVTQSSRYLVKRTGEKVFLECVQDMDHENMFWYRQDPGLGLRLIYFSYDVKMKEKGDIPEGYSVSREKKERFSLILESASTNQTSMYLCASSLAGFAEAFFGQGTRLTVV.

The rearrangement uses TRBV6-6 and TRBJ2-5, with no clear D. The CDR3 spans 13 residues. Germline CDR1 MNHNY, CDR2 SVGAGI (reference sequence). Trimming took 7 bases from V and 4 from J, leaving 13 bases between them. The CDR3 region is CASTRILSETQYF. As DNA, the CDR3 is TGTGCCAGCACTAGGATTCTTTCAGAGACCCAGTACTTC.

The J gene is TRBJ1-1, the V gene TRBV9; 7 bases fit TRBD1. Germline CDR1 SGDLS, CDR2 YYNGEE. Germline trimming cut 4 bases from V and 8 bases from J; bases unmatched to any gene: 8. There are 13 residues in the CDR3. The CDR3 nucleotides read TGTGCCAGCAGCTACCGGGACAGAGCCGAAGCTTTCTTT. Protein product: CASSYRDRAEAFF. Supplemented by reference TRBV9 and TRBJ1-1, the full variable domain reads DSGVTQTPKHLITATGQRVTLRCSPRSGDLSVYWYQQSLDQGLQFLIQYYNGEERAKGNILERFSAQQFPDLHSELNLSSLELGDSALYFCASSYRDRAEAFFGQGTRLTVV.

As concerns this clone: The sample has other DNA sequences that encode this CDR3 too. This sequence joins TRBV6-5 and TRBJ1-1, with TRBD1 as a possible D gene (6 bases). Germline V gene data show CDR1 as MNHEY and CDR2 as SVGAGI. The CDR3 length is 14 residues. The ends were cut back, 5 bases at V and 1 base at J, with 11 bases in the middle. The CDR3 DNA reads as TGTGCCAGCAGTCGCGACAGGTCGAACACTGAAGCTTTCTTT. As protein: CASSRDRSNTEAFF.

The rearrangement joins TRBV5-4 to TRBJ1-1, with 8 bases matching TRBD1. This CDR3 has 12 amino acids. The germline gives CDR1 SGHNT, CDR2 YYREEE (reference sequence). The V gene end was trimmed by 0 bases and the J gene end by 8 bases; junction bases not matched to a gene: 0. In DNA form, the CDR3 reads TGTGCCAGCAGCTTGGGGACAGGGGAAGCTTTCTTT. Protein product: CASSLGTGEAFF. The complete variable domain, with remaining parts taken from reference TRBV5-4 and TRBJ1-1, reads ETGVTQSPTHLIKTRGQQVTLRCSSQSGHNTVSWYQQALGQGPQFIFQYYREEENGRGNFPPRFSGLQFPNYSSELNVNALELDDSALYLCASSLGTGEAFFGQGTRLTVV.